The TCR beta chain described here comes from a study of cytomegalovirus exposure and HLA in healthy donors (dated by TCRdb to the late 2010s). With regard to the full study: An earlier analysis of several hundred of the donors reported 250 to 350 Gb of sequence data and around 120 million unique TCR beta sequences from roughly 200 million T cells. Of the 300 to 450 genotyped donors, roughly 80% were placed in the genetic ancestry cluster associated with self-reported Caucasian donors. Class I and class II HLA loci were covered by the typing at four-digit resolution. The T cell repertoires of 666 subjects were profiled by immunosequencing and related to cytomegalovirus serostatus. Genome-wide SNP genotypes for about 65% of the roughly 700 donors were used in a later genetic analysis, which treated that subset as a discovery cohort. To study patterns of TCR occurrence, a later analysis re-analyzed previously published TCR beta repertoires from around 700 donors and added high-resolution HLA genotyping. Rather than using new phenotypic data, the later analysis identified candidate immune exposures from TCR beta sequences and from how often those sequences occurred across donors. The study was designed to test whether signatures of past pathogen exposure could be identified by cataloging public T cell receptors. To decide whether each TCR beta V gene segment behaved as functional or pseudogenic, an earlier analysis of some 580 of the donors relied on high-throughput TCR beta sequencing. An early release covering roughly 600 HLA-typed donors comprised approximately 300 gigabases of sequencing data and around 86 million unique TCR sequences. Every discovery cohort repertoire had been produced on one sequencing platform. To predict cytomegalovirus infection status, the study combined high-throughput TCR immunosequencing, statistical association of individual TCRs with disease status, and machine learning. Roughly five DR-DQ haplotypes were handled as single units for association and clustering, since linkage in the cohort was strong. The number of donors typed differed by locus, with 629-630 for A, B, C, DRB1 and DQB1, 522 for DQA1, about 610 for DPA1, and roughly 450 for DPB1. Donor age, sex, ethnicity and CMV serostatus were collected together with the repertoire data. Along with the 666-subject first cohort, a separate validation cohort of over a hundred different subjects was used. Across 398 genotyped donors of the cohort, an average of roughly 250,000 unique TCR beta nucleotide sequences per donor were sequenced, and approximately 19% of those sequences were non-productive. The investigation overall reported the following: According to the authors, the approach could potentially be generalized to other disease states and immunological phenotypes. Because counts were too low, about 18 rarely observed V segments, including chromosome 9 orphons, were excluded from the earlier analysis of fewer than 650 of the donors. The presence/absence analyses assumed that sequencing depth was roughly uniform across donors, and that assumption may not be true. A further reported finding was that TCR beta sequences accurately predicted the HLA-A and HLA-B alleles for most subjects in the first cohort. For the cohort, immune exposure information was limited to CMV serostatus. A cluster of highly shared sequence variants was judged likely to represent a technical artifact of the sequencing pipeline. Correlated functional status among segregating V segments might be attributable to linkage disequilibrium, but an unknown experimental factor could not be ruled out. The study gave a list of over 150 TCR beta chains associated with cytomegalovirus. A few of the identified cytomegalovirus-associated TCR beta chains were confirmed in vitro to be specific for cytomegalovirus antigens. In a later analysis, several top co-occurrence clusters were reported to appear linked to parvovirus B19, influenza, CMV and Epstein-Barr virus. Across donors, most TCR sequences were observed very rarely, whereas some public TCRs were present in many individuals. According to a later genetic analysis, donors in an Asian-associated ancestry cluster had fewer N-insertions in productive TCRs than the approximately 670-donor mean. In both the original and validation cohorts, the classifier was reported to diagnose cytomegalovirus status with high specificity and sensitivity. A later genetic analysis associated a missense DCLRE1C variant with V-gene and J-gene trimming of TCR beta chains, and an independent cohort replicated the association. In this cohort, only TCR beta chains were sequenced, and detectable features were limited by the absence of alpha or paired-chain data. According to a later analysis, most CMV-associated TCR beta chains appeared to be HLA-restricted, and the HLA associations seemed to be driven largely by CMV exposure. A later analysis found that TCR association rates varied across HLA loci, with DRB1 alleles showing the most associated TCRs and HLA-C alleles the fewest. In an earlier analysis of roughly 500 of the donors, most TCR beta V segments appeared in productive rearrangements about 87% or about 30% of the time, broadly matching IMGT annotations. At a false discovery rate of 0.05, a later analysis linked under 20,000 TCR beta sequences to specific HLA alleles. A later analysis found that HLA-associated TCR beta chains were more clonally expanded and had lower generation probabilities than equally common non-associated chains. Because HLA typing was missing for some donors at each locus, association tests included only the typed subset. When HLA alleles, especially DR and DQ, strongly co-occurred, TCR associations were difficult to assign to individual alleles. Some IMGT-functional V segments, including TRBV6-2 and TRBV6-3, could not be told apart with the 87-base-pair reads, so those segments were excluded.

Receptor amplification or capture employed the immunoSEQ multiplex PCR assay. For the multiplex PCR, a mixture combining 60 forward primers for TCR Vbeta segments and 13 reverse primers for TCR Jbeta segments was used. A multiplex PCR assay on genomic DNA amplified the CDR3 region of rearranged TCR beta genes. On the Illumina HiSeq System, the amplified TCR beta libraries were sequenced as 87-base-pair reads. The paper's data handling went like this. A later analysis counted some 80 million unique TCR beta chains across the 650 to 700 repertoires, and 9 million to 14 million of these chains were shared by at least two donors. To remove PCR and sequencing errors, raw reads were error-corrected and collapsed into unique sequences using a nearest-neighbor algorithm that merged closely related sequences. V, D and J gene segments were assigned by aligning CDR3 sequences to IMGT reference sequences. For a sequence to be retained, a match of at least six nucleotides was required to both a V gene segment and a J gene segment. Rearrangements were classified as productive when the CDR3 lacked stop codons and remained in frame with V and J, and all other rearrangements were classified as non-productive. CDR3 was defined by IMGT convention, running from the second conserved V-encoded cysteine to the conserved J-encoded phenylalanine. In an earlier analysis of roughly 610 of the donors, sequences lacking an unambiguous match to a single V gene segment were excluded. In an earlier analysis of a few hundred of the donors, a V segment was called functional when productive rearrangements were above 56.7%, and segregating when the standard deviation between donors exceeded 5%. A statistical classification framework was built to diagnose cytomegalovirus status from the catalog of TCR beta chain sequences. In a later analysis, TCR nucleotide sequences were compared against IMGT/GENE-DB human TR gene sequences so that V and J genes could be assigned. In a later analysis, CDR3 sequences and most-parsimonious VDJ recombination scenarios were assigned using the TCRdist pipeline. In a later analysis, each TCR beta chain was defined by its CDR3 amino acid sequence together with its V-gene family, and reads without a unique V-gene family were excluded. As a way to deal with suspected cross-contamination and a sequencing artifact, a later analysis dropped under 600 nucleotide sequences that were highly shared and had low generation probability. For each public chain, a later analysis derived a clonal expansion index from normalized ranks of inferred template counts within each repertoire. In a later analysis, generation probabilities were computed with a VDJ recombination model fitted to out-of-frame rearrangements, and the resulting probabilities were checked against IGoR. A later analysis scored TCR-TCR, TCR-HLA and TCR-CMV co-occurrence with hypergeometric tests, applying a repertoire-size bias correction to TCR pairs. False discovery rates were estimated in a later analysis by permuting HLA or CMV assignments 20 times. A later analysis grouped co-occurring TCRs with DBSCAN, adding TCRdist sequence similarity when clustering within HLA-allele-positive subsets. Co-occurrence clustering excluded repertoires with fewer than 30,000 or more than 120,000 public chains, plus five with anomalous nucleotide sharing. TCRdb limited this immuneACCESS table to in-frame rearrangements with V and J called. A share of clones is missing; checked studies link under half to unresolved V genes, and the rest is unexplained. The D gene and trimming were derived from the DNA, and the V and J assignments and clone size from that table. For this sample there are 100,000 or so clones; 76% appear just once. Around 8.2% of the sample rests with the top ten.

The cohort consisted of approximately 670 healthy bone marrow donors. At the time of sampling, all cohort members were nominally healthy, though unrecorded immune exposures were likely present. The donor tested CMV seropositive, placing the donor among the approximately 290 seropositive members of the cohort. Each donor provided a peripheral blood sample, and peripheral blood mononuclear cells were used for TCR beta sequencing. Genomic DNA extraction from the blood cell samples was performed with the Qiagen DNeasy Blood Extraction Kit. Note on this clone: Its antigen is currently not known. The sample holds no much larger clone one base away, and base qualities are not on file.

The germline ends are 18 bases apart after V is trimmed by 2 bases and J by 2 bases. As encoded in the germline V gene (reference sequence), CDR1 is LNHDA while CDR2 is SQIVND. The CDR3 measures 17 amino acids from cysteine to phenylalanine. The sequence is cut down to CDR3 DNA, 51 bases in frame from base 1. The receptor was derived from a man aged 35 to 55 in good health and CMV-seropositive. The sequence is built from TRBV19 and TRBJ1-2; the D gene cannot be named for sure. Input material: PBMCs. The CDR3 region reads CASSIWETGSGNYGYTF. The DNA sequence is given as TGTGCCAGTAGTATATGGGAGACGGGATCGGGGAACTATGGCTACACCTTC.